The 21 T cell receptor beta chains below all came from one sample that was sequenced in a study of T cells in Graves' hyperthyroidism and ophthalmopathy. TCR beta CDR3 sequences were amplified from RNA transcripts. Researchers ran a first-round RT-PCR on the TCR CDR3 using the HTBI primer set. Using its own MiXCR run on the multiplex PCR reads, TCRdb lists one record per CDR3 protein. The sample consists of 350,000 to 500,000 distinct CDR3 sequences, roughly 15% of them appearing once. Sequencing was done on a sample of blood. The receptors stem from a woman aged 18-29 years with Graves' hyperthyroidism.

In its sample, this clonotype was seen many times. The chain recombines TRBV5-5 with TRBJ2-7; no reliable D call. V lost 4 bases and J 8 bases, leaving 10 bases between the germline ends. The CDR3 is made up of 11 amino acids. Looked up from germline, CDR1 is SGHKS and CDR2 is YYEKEE (reference sequence). CDR3 region: CASSLMAQQYF. CDR3 bases: TGTGCCAGCAGCCTCATGGCGCAGCAGTACTTC. Full variable domain (missing parts from reference TRBV5-5 and TRBJ2-7): DAGVTQSPTHLIKTRGQQVTLRCSPISGHKSVSWYQQVLGQGPQFIFQYYEKEERGRGNFPDRFSARQFPNYSSELNVNALLLGDSALYLCASSLMAQQYFGPGTRLTVT.

Many counts were recorded for this clonotype. J is TRBJ2-2 and V is TRBV5-1, with D possibly matching TRBD2 (6 bases). There are 14 residues in the CDR3. V lost 0 bases, J lost 3 bases, and 6 bases lay in between. Germline CDR1 reads SGHRS; CDR2 reads YFSETQ. The CDR3 loop is CASSLERDTGELFF. The CDR3 DNA follows: TGCGCCAGCAGCTTGGAGCGGGACACCGGGGAGCTGTTTTTT.

This clonotype was seen repeatedly, ten times or more. J is TRBJ1-4 and V is TRBV6-6; weak D call: TRBD1 (5 bases). Germline-derived CDR1 and CDR2 are MNHNY and SVGAGI (reference sequence). The V and J ends lost 2 bases and 8 bases respectively, with 6 bases between them. The CDR3 length is 12 residues. CDR3 sequence reads: CASSYGDEKLFF. CDR3 bases: TGTGCCAGCAGTTACGGGGACGAAAAACTGTTTTTT.

This clonotype was seen at least ten times. V is TRBV28 and J is TRBJ2-2, with D perhaps TRBD1 or TRBD2 (5 bases each). The CDR3 totals 16 residues. Germline CDR1 and CDR2: MDHEN and SYDVKM. V was shortened by 6 bases and J by 0 bases, with 14 bases between the two germline ends. The CDR3 DNA reads TGTGCCAGCAGCACTAAACGGGGCCCGAACACCGGGGAGCTGTTTTTT. It is translated as CASSTKRGPNTGELFF.

The sample holds many counts of this clonotype. The rearrangement links TRBV28 to TRBJ1-1; D call uncertain. The CDR3 loop spans 14 amino acids. Germline V gene lookup returns CDR1 MDHEN and CDR2 SYDVKM. Between the trimmed V and J ends, which lost 6 bases and 5 bases, there was a span of 16 bases. The DNA of the CDR3 is TGTGCCAGCAGGCAAGGCGGCGGGGTGACTGAAGCTTTCTTT. Protein sequence: CASRQGGGVTEAFF.

This clonotype has a count of ten or more. V usage is TRBV20-1 and J usage is TRBJ2-7, with D possibly TRBD2 on 6 matching bases. The germline gives CDR1 DFQATT, CDR2 SNEGSKA (reference sequence). CDR3 length: 13 amino acids. Trimming removed 6 bases at V and 0 bases at J, with 12 bases between. The CDR3 nucleotides read TGCAGTGCGCCCTCGCGGGGCTCCTACGAGCAGTACTTC. Translation: CSAPSRGSYEQYF.

This clonotype was recorded only once. V usage is TRBV20-1 and J usage is TRBJ1-1, with 7 positions matching TRBD1. Germline-derived CDR1 and CDR2 are DFQATT and SNEGSKA (reference sequence). The CDR3 is 16 residues long. J gave up 4 bases and V 0 bases, and 11 bases lay outside the gene matches. The CDR3 nucleotides are TGCAGTGCTAGAGATCGTGAAGGGGGCGGGGGCACTGAAGCTTTCTTT. This encodes CSARDREGGGGTEAFF.

This clonotype was seen at least ten times. This sequence joins TRBV5-6 and TRBJ1-5; possibly TRBD1 for D (6 bases). The V gene's germline CDR1 is SGHDT and CDR2 YYEEEE. V lost 1 base and J 4 bases, leaving 18 bases between the germline ends. The CDR3 extends over 17 amino acids. CDR3 amino acids: CASSLSPVRGRNQPQHF. The DNA of the CDR3 is TGTGCCAGCAGCTTGAGCCCGGTCCGGGGGCGGAATCAGCCCCAGCATTTT.

This clonotype occurred many times. The chain employs TRBV18 and TRBJ2-7; 8 bases are a match to TRBD1. J lost 6 bases, V lost 0 bases, and 4 bases had no gene match. CDR1 is KGHSH and CDR2 is LQKENI in the germline V gene. The CDR3 covers 14 residues. CDR3 residues: CASSPPQGAFEQYF. For the CDR3, the DNA is TGTGCCAGCTCACCACCGCAGGGGGCTTTCGAGCAGTACTTC.

This clonotype was found many times. The J gene is TRBJ1-1, the V gene TRBV11-2; D perhaps matches TRBD1 (6 bases). This CDR3 contains 14 residues. V was pared by 2 bases and J by 4 bases, with 11 bases between. CDR1 is SGHAT and CDR2 is FQNNGV in the germline V gene. CDR3 protein: CASSLPGGFTEAFF. The CDR3 nucleotides read TGTGCCAGCAGCTTACCTGGGGGCTTCACTGAAGCTTTCTTT. Drawing the rest from reference TRBV11-2 and TRBJ1-1, the complete variable domain is EAGVAQSPRYKIIEKRQSVAFWCNPISGHATLYWYQQILGQGPKLLIQFQNNGVVDDSQLPKDRFSAERLKGVDSTLKIQPAKLEDSAVYLCASSLPGGFTEAFFGQGTRLTVV.

V and J are TRBV19 and TRBJ1-5; TRBD1 matches at 12 bases. The germline CDR1 and CDR2 sequences are LNHDA and SQIVND (reference sequence). This CDR3 is 18 amino acids long. The V and J ends lost 3 bases and 4 bases, in that order; junction bases with no gene match: 10. The CDR3 loop reads CASSIRGTGGAGNQPQHF. The CDR3 bases are TGTGCCAGTAGTATCAGGGGGACAGGGGGCGCAGGAAATCAGCCCCAGCATTTT.

The sample holds a few counts of this clonotype. The genes are TRBV18 and TRBJ1-2, with 12 bases aligning to TRBD1. Germline assignment: CDR1 KGHSH and CDR2 LQKENI. Trimming cost V 0 bases and J 3 bases; bases outside gene matches: 2. The CDR3 contains 16 residues. CDR3 sequence: CASSPPGTGGDYGYTF. CDR3 in DNA: TGTGCCAGCTCACCACCGGGGACAGGGGGCGACTATGGCTACACCTTC.

Ten or more counts support this clonotype. The chain uses TRBV2 and TRBJ2-7; a weak D match, TRBD1 (5 bases). This CDR3 has 12 amino acids. V lost 2 bases and J 5 bases, leaving 7 bases between the germline ends. Germline V gene sequence: CDR1 SNHLY, CDR2 FYNNEI. The DNA for the CDR3 is TGTGCCAGCAGTGAACAGGGCAACGAGCAGTACTTC. Its protein is CASSEQGNEQYF.

The genes are TRBV12-3 or TRBV12-4 and TRBJ1-1, with unresolved D. The CDR3 is 14 amino acids. V lost 2 bases and J lost 4, with 11 bases in between. The CDR3 DNA reads TGTGCCAGCAGTTTAACGACCTTGACCACTGAAGCTTTCTTT. Protein sequence: CASSLTTLTTEAFF.

The sample holds many counts of this clonotype. The chain carries TRBV28 and TRBJ1-2; tentative D call: TRBD1 (6 bases). This CDR3 is built from 13 residues. V dropped 3 bases and J dropped 8 bases, with 13 bases sitting between them. CDR1 is MDHEN and CDR2 is SYDVKM in the germline V gene. As DNA, the CDR3 is TGTGCCAGCAGTTTCAGGGGTGGGGTAGGCTACACCTTC. Its translation: CASSFRGGVGYTF.

This clonotype appeared a few times. The V gene is TRBV20-1, the J gene TRBJ2-7; D gene unclear. Per germline, CDR1 DFQATT and CDR2 SNEGSKA (reference sequence). The CDR3 runs to 14 residues. Trimming took off 0 bases at V and 0 bases at J, with 9 bases between the two ends. In nucleotides, the CDR3 is TGCAGTGCTAGAGATCTAGGCAGCTCCTACGAGCAGTACTTC. Translated: CSARDLGSSYEQYF.

Only a few counts were recorded for this clonotype. V gene TRBV20-1 combines with J gene TRBJ2-5; D not certain. There are 13 residues in the CDR3. The germline V and J ends were trimmed by 6 bases and 2 bases, with 13 bases remaining between them. Germline-derived CDR1 and CDR2 are DFQATT and SNEGSKA (reference sequence). The CDR3 sequence: CSAPGMPQETQYF. The CDR3 nucleotides read TGCAGTGCCCCGGGTATGCCTCAAGAGACCCAGTACTTC.

This clonotype has a handful of counts. The V call is TRBV7-2, the J call TRBJ2-1, with TRBD1 identical over 7 bases. Trimming removed 5 bases from V and 0 bases from J; junction bases left unmatched: 7. Germline values: CDR1 SGHTA, CDR2 FQGNSA. The CDR3 loop spans 16 amino acids. The CDR3 sequence is CASSPNRGSSYNEQFF. The CDR3 DNA reads as TGTGCCAGCAGCCCAAACAGGGGAAGCTCCTACAATGAGCAGTTCTTC.

The chain couples TRBV3-1 to TRBJ1-2, with 9 bases fitting TRBD1. The CDR3 is 16 residues long. The trim removed 0 bases at V and 6 bases at J, leaving 8 bases unmatched. Germline V CDR1 and CDR2: LGHDT, YNNKEL (reference sequence). The CDR3 loop reads CASSQELMTGGHGYTF. In DNA form, the CDR3 reads TGTGCCAGCAGCCAAGAGCTAATGACAGGGGGACATGGCTACACCTTC.

V usage is TRBV4-1 and J usage is TRBJ2-7; 8 nucleotides match TRBD2. The CDR3 loop spans 17 amino acids. The germline V gene has CDR1 MGHRA and CDR2 YSYEKL. The V and J ends lost 3 bases and 0 bases, in that order; junction bases with no gene match: 10. The DNA of the CDR3 is TGCGCCAGCAGCCACGAGGTAGCGGGGACAAGCTCCTACGAGCAGTACTTC. This encodes CASSHEVAGTSSYEQYF.

The chain is built from TRBV20-1 and TRBJ2-2, with 9 bases fitting TRBD2. V lost 0 bases and J lost 6; bases outside the gene matches: 11. Germline V gene lookup returns CDR1 DFQATT and CDR2 SNEGSKA (reference sequence). This CDR3 is 17 amino acids long. As DNA, the CDR3 is TGCAGTGCTAGAGACGGGGGACTAGCTTCTTTTGCCGGGGAGCTGTTTTTT. This codes for CSARDGGLASFAGELFF.